This T cell receptor (beta chain) was observed in a study of blood T cells in healthy people across ages. Germline V lookup: CDR1 MNHEY, CDR2 SMNVEV (reference sequence). V was trimmed by 4 bases and J by 11 bases, leaving 29 bases between them. The CDR3 is 17 amino acids. Next came a second PCR, run for about 6 to 11 cycles, which used a sample-barcoded 5' primer along with a J-beta primer mix. Via MiXCR, TCRdb re-called the 5' RACE reads, giving one row per CDR3 protein. The data show 1.2 million to 1.5 million distinct CDR3 sequences, 40% to 50% seen once. This chain links TRBV27 with TRBJ2-5, with D unclear. This sequence originates from a woman in her late teens or twenties in good health. Input material: blood. The CDR3, as DNA: TGTGCCAGCAGTTCGGATGGTCTGGCGAGGTTCTACAATGAGCAGTACTTC. This sequence encodes CASSSDGLARFYNEQYF.